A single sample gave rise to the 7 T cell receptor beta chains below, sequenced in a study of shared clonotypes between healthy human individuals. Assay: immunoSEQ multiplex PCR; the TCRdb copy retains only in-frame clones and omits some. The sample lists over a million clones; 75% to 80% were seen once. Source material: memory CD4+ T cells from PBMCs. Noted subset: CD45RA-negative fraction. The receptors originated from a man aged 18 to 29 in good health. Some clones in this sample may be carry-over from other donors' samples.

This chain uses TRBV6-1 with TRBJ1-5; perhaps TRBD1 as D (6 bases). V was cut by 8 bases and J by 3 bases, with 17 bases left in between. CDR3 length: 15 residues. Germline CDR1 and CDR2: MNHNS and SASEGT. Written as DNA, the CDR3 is TGTGCCAGCCGCGGACAGTTGGTCCCCAATCAGCCCCAGCATTTT. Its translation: CASRGQLVPNQPQHF.

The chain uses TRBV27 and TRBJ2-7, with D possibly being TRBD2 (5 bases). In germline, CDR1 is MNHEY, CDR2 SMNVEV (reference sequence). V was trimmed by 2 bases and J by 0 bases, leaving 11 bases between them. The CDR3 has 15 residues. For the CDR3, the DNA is TGTGCCAGCAGTTTAATGTGGGAGACCTCCTACGAGCAGTACTTC. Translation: CASSLMWETSYEQYF.

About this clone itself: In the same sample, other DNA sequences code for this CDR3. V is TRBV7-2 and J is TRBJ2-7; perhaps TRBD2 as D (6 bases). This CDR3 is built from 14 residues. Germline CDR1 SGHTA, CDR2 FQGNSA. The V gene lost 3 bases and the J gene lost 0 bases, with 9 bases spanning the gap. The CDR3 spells CASSFRGGSYEQYF. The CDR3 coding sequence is TGTGCCAGCAGCTTTAGGGGAGGCTCCTACGAGCAGTACTTC.

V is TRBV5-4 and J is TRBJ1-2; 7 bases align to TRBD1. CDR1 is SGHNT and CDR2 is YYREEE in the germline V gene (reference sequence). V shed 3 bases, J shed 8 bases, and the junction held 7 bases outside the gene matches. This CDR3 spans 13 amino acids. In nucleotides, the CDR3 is TGTGCCAGCAGCTCAGACAGGGTTGCGGGCTACACCTTC. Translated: CASSSDRVAGYTF.

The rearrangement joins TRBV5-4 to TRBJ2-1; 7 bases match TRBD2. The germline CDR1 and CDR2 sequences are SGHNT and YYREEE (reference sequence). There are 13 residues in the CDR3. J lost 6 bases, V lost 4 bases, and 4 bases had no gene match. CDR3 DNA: TGTGCCAGCAGCCGGGGAGGGTTCAATGAGCAGTTCTTC. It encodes CASSRGGFNEQFF. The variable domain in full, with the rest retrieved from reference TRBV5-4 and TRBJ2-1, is ETGVTQSPTHLIKTRGQQVTLRCSSQSGHNTVSWYQQALGQGPQFIFQYYREEENGRGNFPPRFSGLQFPNYSSELNVNALELDDSALYLCASSRGGFNEQFFGPGTRLTVL.

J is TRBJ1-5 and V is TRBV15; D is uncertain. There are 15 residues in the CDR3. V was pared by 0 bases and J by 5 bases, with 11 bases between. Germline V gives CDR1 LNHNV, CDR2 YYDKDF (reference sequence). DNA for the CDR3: TGTGCCACCAGCAGAGATCCGGCGAGGGATCAGCCCCAGCATTTT. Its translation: CATSRDPARDQPQHF.

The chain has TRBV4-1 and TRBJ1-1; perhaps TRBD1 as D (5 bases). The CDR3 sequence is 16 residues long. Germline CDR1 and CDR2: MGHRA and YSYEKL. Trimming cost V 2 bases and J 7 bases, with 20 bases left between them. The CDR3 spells CASSQIAGFSGVEAFF. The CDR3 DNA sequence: TGCGCCAGCAGCCAAATAGCAGGGTTTAGTGGTGTTGAAGCTTTCTTT.